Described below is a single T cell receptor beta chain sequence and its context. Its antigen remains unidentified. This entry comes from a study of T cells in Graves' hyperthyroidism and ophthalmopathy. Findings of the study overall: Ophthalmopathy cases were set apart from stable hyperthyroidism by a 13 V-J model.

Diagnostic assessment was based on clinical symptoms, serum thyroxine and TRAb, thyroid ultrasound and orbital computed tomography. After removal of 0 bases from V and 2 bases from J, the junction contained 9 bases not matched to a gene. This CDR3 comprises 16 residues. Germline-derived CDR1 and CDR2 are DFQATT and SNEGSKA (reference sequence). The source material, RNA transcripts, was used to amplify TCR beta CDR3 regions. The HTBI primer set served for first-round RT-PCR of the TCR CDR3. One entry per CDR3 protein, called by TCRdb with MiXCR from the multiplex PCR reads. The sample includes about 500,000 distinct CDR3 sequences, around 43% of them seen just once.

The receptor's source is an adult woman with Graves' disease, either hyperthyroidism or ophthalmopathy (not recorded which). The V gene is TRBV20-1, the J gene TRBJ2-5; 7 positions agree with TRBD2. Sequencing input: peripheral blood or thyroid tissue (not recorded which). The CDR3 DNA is TGCAGTGCTAGAGAGCCCGGACTAGACCATCAAGAGACCCAGTACTTC. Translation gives CSAREPGLDHQETQYF.